Detailed here is one TCR beta chain. This CDR3 region has 19 residues. The trim removed 1 base at V and 0 bases at J, leaving 15 bases unmatched. The V gene's germline CDR1 is SGHRS and CDR2 YFSETQ. This sample is drawn from a study of blood T cell repertoires in COVID-19. Looking at the study overall: The analysed material was cDNA or gDNA that came from T cells, B-cell-depleted T cells, or PBMCs.

The method was immunoSEQ multiplex PCR; TCRdb's version includes in-frame clones alone and lacks a portion of them. The sample holds 100,000 to 150,000 clones, 85% to 90% seen once. This TCR was sampled from a woman aged 80 or over with acute or convalescent COVID-19. The chain links TRBV5-1 to TRBJ1-2; 7 bases line up with TRBD1. The sequencing sample was made of peripheral blood. The CDR3 protein is CASSLTFRGRLSANYGYTF. Here the CDR3 DNA reads TGCGCCAGCAGCTTGACTTTTAGGGGGCGACTCTCCGCTAACTATGGCTACACCTTC. Drawing the rest from reference TRBV5-1 and TRBJ1-2, the complete variable domain is KAGVTQTPRYLIKTRGQQVTLSCSPISGHRSVSWYQQTPGQGLQFLFEYFSETQRNKGNFPGRFSGRQFSNSRSEMNVSTLELGDSALYLCASSLTFRGRLSANYGYTFGSGTRLTVV.